This TCR beta chain appears in the sequencing data of a study of T cell responses to AZD1222 COVID-19 vaccine. Whole-study findings and limits: Of spike-specific TCRs, nearly half reportedly target regions left unmutated in variants. The span of vaccine-associated CD4 TCRs extended across spike, with dominance at 160-218 and 743-854. Following two doses of AZD1222, Spike-specific TCR breadth and depth rose.

The CDR3 spans 16 residues. V lost 4 bases to trimming and J lost 6 bases, with 18 bases between them. CDR1 and CDR2 from the germline V gene are SGHTA and FQGNSA. About this clone itself: Its antigen is not known.

The table came from immunoSEQ multiplex PCR; TCRdb's copy has only in-frame clones and leaves some out. Of fewer than 150,000 clones listed, around 93% were seen once; the top ten hold 11% to 15%. The rearrangement links TRBV7-2 to TRBJ2-2, with a possible D match to TRBD2 (7 bases). Material: peripheral blood, obtained on day 0 of AZD1222 vaccination. The receptor comes from an adult in good health. In DNA form, the CDR3 reads TGTGCCAGCAGCTCACCCGCCGGGGGGCCGTCCGGGGAGCTGTTTTTT. Translating it yields CASSSPAGGPSGELFF.